The clone carrying this T cell receptor (beta chain) was observed many times. Per the study methods: Amplification of reference gene primers provided the estimated nucleated cell counts. Profiling relied on immunoSEQ multiplex PCR, and the TCRdb table lists in-frame clones only, not all of them. That table is the source of V, J and clone size, and D and trimming were worked out from the DNA. Here the sample spans 120,000 to 150,000 clones, about 88% being singletons. These data originate in a study of blood T cell repertoires in COVID-19. The germline gives CDR1 MNHNY, CDR2 SVGAGI (reference sequence). V lost 6 bases and J lost 0, with 12 bases in between. This CDR3 has 15 amino acids.

This chain connects TRBV6-6 to TRBJ1-5; D possibly corresponds to TRBD1 (6 bases). The source of this sequence is a man in his fifties with active or convalescent COVID-19. The specimen sequenced was peripheral blood. This chain's CDR3 is CASSHGQYSNQPQHF. For the CDR3, the DNA is TGTGCCAGCAGCCATGGACAGTATAGCAATCAGCCCCAGCATTTT.